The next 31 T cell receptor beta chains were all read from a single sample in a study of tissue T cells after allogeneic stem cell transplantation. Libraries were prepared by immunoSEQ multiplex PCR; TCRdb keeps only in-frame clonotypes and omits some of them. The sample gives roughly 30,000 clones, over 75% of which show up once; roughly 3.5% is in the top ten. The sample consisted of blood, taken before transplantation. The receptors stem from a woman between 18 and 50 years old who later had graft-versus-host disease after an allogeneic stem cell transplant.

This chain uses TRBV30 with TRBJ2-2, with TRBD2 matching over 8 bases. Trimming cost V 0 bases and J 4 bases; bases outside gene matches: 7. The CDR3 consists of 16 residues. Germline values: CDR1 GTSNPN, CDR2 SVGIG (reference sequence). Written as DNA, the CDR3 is TGTGCCTGGAGTGTAGTAGCGGGGTCGGGCACCGGGGAGCTGTTTTTT. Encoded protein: CAWSVVAGSGTGELFF.

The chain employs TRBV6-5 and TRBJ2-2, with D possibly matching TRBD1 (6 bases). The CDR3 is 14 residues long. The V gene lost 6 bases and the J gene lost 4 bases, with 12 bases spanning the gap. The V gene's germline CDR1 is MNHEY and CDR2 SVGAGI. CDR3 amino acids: CASSSGTITGELFF. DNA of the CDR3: TGTGCCAGCAGCTCCGGGACAATCACCGGGGAGCTGTTTTTT.

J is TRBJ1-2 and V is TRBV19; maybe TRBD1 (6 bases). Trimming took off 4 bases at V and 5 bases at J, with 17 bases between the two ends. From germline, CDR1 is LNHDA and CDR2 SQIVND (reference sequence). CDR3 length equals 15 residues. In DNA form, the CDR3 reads TGTGCCAGTAGTACGCCTTGGGGGGCTCTGTATGGCTACACCTTC. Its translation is CASSTPWGALYGYTF.

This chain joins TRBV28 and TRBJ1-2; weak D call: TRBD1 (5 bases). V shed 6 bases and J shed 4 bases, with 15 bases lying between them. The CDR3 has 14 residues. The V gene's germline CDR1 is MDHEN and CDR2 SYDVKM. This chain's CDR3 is CASRIGVGGYGYTF. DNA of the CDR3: TGTGCCAGCAGGATAGGGGTAGGTGGCTATGGCTACACCTTC.

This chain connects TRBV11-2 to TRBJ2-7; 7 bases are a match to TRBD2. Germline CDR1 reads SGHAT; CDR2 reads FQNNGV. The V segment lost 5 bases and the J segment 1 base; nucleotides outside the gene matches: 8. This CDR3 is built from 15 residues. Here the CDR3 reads CASSPREGPSYEQYF. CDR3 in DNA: TGTGCCAGCAGCCCCAGGGAGGGACCATCCTACGAGCAGTACTTC.

The CDR3 protein is CASSITNTEAFF. The CDR3 region has the DNA TGTGCCAGTAGTATAACGAACACTGAAGCTTTCTTT. The genes are TRBV19 and TRBJ1-1; D ambiguous. V was pared by 2 bases and J by 1 base, with 2 bases between. The germline V gene has CDR1 LNHDA and CDR2 SQIVND (reference sequence). The CDR3 runs 12 residues.

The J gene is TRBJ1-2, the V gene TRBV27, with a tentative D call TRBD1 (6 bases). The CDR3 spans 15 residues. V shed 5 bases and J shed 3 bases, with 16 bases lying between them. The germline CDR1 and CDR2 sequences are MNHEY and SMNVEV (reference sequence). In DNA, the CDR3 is TGTGCCAGCAGTCCAAACAGGGAAATAGACTATGGCTACACCTTC. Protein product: CASSPNREIDYGYTF.

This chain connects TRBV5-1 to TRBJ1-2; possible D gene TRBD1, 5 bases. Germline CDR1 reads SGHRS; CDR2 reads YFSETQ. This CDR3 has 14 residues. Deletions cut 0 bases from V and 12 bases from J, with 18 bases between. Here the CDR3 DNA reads TGCGCCAGCAGCTTGGGTGCTAACCCACCACAGGACACCTTC. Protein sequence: CASSLGANPPQDTF. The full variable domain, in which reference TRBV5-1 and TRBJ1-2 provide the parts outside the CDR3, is KAGVTQTPRYLIKTRGQQVTLSCSPISGHRSVSWYQQTPGQGLQFLFEYFSETQRNKGNFPGRFSGRQFSNSRSEMNVSTLELGDSALYLCASSLGANPPQDTFGSGTRLTVV.

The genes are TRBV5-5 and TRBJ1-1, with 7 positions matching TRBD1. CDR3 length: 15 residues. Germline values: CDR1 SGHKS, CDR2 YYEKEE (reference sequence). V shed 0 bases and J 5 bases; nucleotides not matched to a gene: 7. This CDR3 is CASSLGPGGATEAFF. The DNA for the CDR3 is TGTGCCAGCAGCTTGGGGCCAGGGGGTGCTACTGAAGCTTTCTTT.

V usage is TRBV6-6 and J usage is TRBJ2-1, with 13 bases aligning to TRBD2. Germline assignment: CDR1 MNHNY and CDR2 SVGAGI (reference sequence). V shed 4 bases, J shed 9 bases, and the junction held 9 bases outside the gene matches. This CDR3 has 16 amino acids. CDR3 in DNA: TGTGCCAGCAGTTCCCCTTGGACTAGCGGGAGCGGTGAGCAGTTCTTC. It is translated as CASSSPWTSGSGEQFF.

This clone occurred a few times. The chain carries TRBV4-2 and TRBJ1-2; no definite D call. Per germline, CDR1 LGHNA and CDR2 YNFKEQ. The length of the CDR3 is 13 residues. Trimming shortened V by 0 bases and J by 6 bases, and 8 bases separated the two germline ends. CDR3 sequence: CASSQDRQNGYTF. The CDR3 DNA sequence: TGTGCCAGCAGCCAAGACCGACAAAATGGCTACACCTTC.

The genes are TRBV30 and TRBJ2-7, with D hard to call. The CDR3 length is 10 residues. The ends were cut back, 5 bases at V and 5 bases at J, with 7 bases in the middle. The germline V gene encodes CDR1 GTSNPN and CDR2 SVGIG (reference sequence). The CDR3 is CAWGEHEQYF. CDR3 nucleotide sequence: TGTGCCTGGGGGGAACACGAGCAGTACTTC.

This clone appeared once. The DNA of the CDR3 is TGTGCCAGCAGTACCAACCGCCGGGACAGGGGACACACTGAAGCTTTCTTT. It encodes CASSTNRRDRGHTEAFF. The V and J genes are TRBV11-2 and TRBJ1-1; 10 bases are a match to TRBD1. The CDR3 spans 17 residues. CDR1 and CDR2 (germline): SGHAT, FQNNGV. The V and J ends lost 6 bases and 3 bases, in that order; junction bases with no gene match: 13.

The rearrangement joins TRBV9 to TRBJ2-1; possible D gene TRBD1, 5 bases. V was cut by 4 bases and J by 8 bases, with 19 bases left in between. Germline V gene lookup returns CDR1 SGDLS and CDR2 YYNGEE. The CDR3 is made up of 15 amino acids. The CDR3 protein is CASSPLVGPKDEQFF. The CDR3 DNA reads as TGTGCCAGCAGCCCCCTTGTGGGGCCAAAAGATGAGCAGTTCTTC.

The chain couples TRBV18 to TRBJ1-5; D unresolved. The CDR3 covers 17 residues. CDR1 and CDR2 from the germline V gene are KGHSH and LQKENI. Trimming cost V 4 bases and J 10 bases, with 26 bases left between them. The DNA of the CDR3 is TGTGCCAGCTCACAGTCGCGGGGAGTGGGCAACAAACCTCCCCAGCATTTT. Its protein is CASSQSRGVGNKPPQHF.

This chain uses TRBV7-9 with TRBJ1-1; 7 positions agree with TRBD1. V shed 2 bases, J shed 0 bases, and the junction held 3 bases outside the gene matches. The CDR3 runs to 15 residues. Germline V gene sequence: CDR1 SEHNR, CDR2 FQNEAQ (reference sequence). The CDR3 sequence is CASSLNRGMNTEAFF. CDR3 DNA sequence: TGTGCCAGCAGCTTAAACAGGGGCATGAACACTGAAGCTTTCTTT. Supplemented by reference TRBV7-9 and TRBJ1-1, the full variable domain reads DTGVSQNPRHKITKRGQNVTFRCDPISEHNRLYWYRQTLGQGPEFLTYFQNEAQLEKSRLLSDRFSAERPKGSFSTLEIQRTEQGDSAMYLCASSLNRGMNTEAFFGQGTRLTVV.

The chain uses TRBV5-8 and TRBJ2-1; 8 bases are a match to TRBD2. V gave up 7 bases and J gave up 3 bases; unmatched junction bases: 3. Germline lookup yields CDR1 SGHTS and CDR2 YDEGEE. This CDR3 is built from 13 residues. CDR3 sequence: CASPGGLYNEQFF. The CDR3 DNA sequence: TGTGCCAGCCCGGGGGGGCTCTACAATGAGCAGTTCTTC.

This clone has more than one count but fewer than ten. As DNA, the CDR3 is TGTGCCAGCAGCGACCATAGGGCCAAGGAACGGACCCAGTACTTC. Translated: CASSDHRAKERTQYF. This chain joins TRBV4-2 and TRBJ2-5, with D unclear. Trimming cost V 5 bases and J 7 bases, with 20 bases left between them. CDR1 LGHNA and CDR2 YNFKEQ come from the germline V gene. This CDR3 is 15 amino acids long.

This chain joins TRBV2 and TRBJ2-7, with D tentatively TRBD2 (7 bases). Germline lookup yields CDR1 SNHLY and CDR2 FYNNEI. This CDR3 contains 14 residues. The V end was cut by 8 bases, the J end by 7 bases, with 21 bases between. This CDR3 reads CASAKGGTRGEQYF. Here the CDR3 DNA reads TGTGCCAGCGCAAAGGGGGGGACCCGCGGGGAGCAGTACTTC. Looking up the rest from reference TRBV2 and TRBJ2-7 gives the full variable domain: EPEVTQTPSHQVTQMGQEVILRCVPISNHLYFYWYRQILGQKVEFLVSFYNNEISEKSEIFDDQFSVERPDGSNFTLKIRSTKLEDSAMYFCASAKGGTRGEQYFGPGTRLTVT.

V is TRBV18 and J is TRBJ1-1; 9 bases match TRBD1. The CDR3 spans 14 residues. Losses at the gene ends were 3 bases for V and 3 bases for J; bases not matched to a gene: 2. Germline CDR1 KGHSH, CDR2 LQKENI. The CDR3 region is CASSPGTGYTEAFF. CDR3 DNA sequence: TGTGCCAGCTCACCGGGGACAGGGTACACTGAAGCTTTCTTT.

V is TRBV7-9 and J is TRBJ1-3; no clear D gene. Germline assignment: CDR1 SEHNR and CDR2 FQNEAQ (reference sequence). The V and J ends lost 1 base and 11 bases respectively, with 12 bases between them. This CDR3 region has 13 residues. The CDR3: CASSLDFGEAIYF. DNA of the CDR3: TGTGCCAGCAGCTTAGATTTCGGGGAGGCCATATATTTT.

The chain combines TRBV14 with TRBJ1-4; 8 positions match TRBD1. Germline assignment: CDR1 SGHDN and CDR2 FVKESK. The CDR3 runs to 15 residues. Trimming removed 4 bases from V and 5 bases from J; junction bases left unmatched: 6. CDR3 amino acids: CASSLRTGWNEKLFF. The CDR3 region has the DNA TGTGCCAGCAGCCTACGGACAGGGTGGAATGAAAAACTGTTTTTT.

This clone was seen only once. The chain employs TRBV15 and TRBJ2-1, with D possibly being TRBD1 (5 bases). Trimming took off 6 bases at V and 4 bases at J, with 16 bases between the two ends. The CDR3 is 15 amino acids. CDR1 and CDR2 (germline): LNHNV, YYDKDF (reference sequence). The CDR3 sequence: CATSHSPGRYNEQFF. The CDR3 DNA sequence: TGTGCCACCAGTCATAGCCCAGGGCGGTACAATGAGCAGTTCTTC.

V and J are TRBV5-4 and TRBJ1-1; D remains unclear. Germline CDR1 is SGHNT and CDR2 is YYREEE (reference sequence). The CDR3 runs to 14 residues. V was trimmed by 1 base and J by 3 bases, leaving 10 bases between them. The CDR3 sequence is CASSLRVVDTEAFF. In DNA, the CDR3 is TGTGCCAGCAGCTTGCGAGTGGTGGACACTGAAGCTTTCTTT.

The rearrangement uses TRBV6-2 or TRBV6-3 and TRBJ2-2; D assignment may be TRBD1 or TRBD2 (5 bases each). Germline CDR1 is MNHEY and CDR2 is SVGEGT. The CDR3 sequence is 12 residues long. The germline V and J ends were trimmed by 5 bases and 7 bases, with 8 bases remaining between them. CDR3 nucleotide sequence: TGTGCCAGCAGTGAGGGGTGCGGGGAGCTGTTTTTT. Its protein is CASSEGCGELFF.

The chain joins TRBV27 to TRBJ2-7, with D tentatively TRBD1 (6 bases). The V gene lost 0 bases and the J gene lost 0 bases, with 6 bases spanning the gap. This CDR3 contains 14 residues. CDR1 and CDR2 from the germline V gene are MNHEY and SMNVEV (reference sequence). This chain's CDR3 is CASSLSGGSYEQYF. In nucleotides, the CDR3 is TGTGCCAGCAGTTTATCAGGGGGCTCCTACGAGCAGTACTTC.

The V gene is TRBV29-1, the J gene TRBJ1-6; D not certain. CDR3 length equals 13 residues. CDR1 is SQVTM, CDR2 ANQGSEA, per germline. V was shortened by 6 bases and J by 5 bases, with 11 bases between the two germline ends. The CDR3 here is CSVRRTDNSPLHF. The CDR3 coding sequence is TGCAGCGTCCGCCGGACTGATAATTCACCCCTCCACTTT.

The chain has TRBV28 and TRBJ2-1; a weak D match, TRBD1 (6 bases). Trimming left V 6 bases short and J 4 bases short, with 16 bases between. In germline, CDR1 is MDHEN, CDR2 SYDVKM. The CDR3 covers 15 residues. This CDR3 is CASRPSATGYNEQFF. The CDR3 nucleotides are TGTGCCAGCAGGCCCTCCGCGACAGGATACAATGAGCAGTTCTTC.

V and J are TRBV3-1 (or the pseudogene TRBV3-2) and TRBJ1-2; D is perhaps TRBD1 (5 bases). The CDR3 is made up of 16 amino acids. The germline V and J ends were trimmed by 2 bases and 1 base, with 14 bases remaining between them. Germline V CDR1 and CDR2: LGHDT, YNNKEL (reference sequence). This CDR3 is CASSQWGRTNNYGYTF. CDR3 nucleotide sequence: TGTGCCAGCAGCCAATGGGGACGAACGAATAACTATGGCTACACCTTC.

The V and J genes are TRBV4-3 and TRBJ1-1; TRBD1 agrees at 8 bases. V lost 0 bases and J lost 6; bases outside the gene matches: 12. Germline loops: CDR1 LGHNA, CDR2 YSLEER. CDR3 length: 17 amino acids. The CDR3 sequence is CASSQESTGTGYPEAFF. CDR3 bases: TGCGCCAGCAGCCAAGAATCGACCGGGACAGGATATCCTGAAGCTTTCTTT.

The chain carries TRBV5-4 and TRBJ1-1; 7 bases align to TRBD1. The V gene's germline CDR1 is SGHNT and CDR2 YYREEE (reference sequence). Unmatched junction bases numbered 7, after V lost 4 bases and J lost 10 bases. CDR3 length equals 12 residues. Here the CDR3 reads CASSTQGERAFF. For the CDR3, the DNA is TGTGCCAGCAGCACCCAGGGGGAGCGAGCTTTCTTT.